This is a list of T cell receptor beta chains from one sample in a study of identical twins. TCRdb redid the calling of the 5' RACE reads with MiXCR, one entry per CDR3 protein. Here the sample spans roughly 710,000 distinct CDR3 sequences, 5.5% to 6.5% being singletons. The sequenced sample was naive T cells sorted from blood. These receptors all come from a man aged 18 to 29 in good health. The CDR3 runs from the conserved cysteine through the conserved F or W. The D gene is left open where the match is weak. The size entry is marked missing in some rows and otherwise reads once, few, many or a size class.

d_call	j_call	clone_size	v_call	cdr3_nt	cdr3_aa
NA	TRBJ1-6	NA	TRBV5-1	TGCGCCAGCAGCTTGGCCGGTGTTTTAAATTCACCCCTCCACTTT	CASSLAGVLNSPLHF
NA	TRBJ2-7	many	TRBV20-1	TGCAGTGCTAATCCCCAGGGATTGTCGAACGAGCAGTACTTC	CSANPQGLSNEQYF
TRBD2	TRBJ2-3	NA	TRBV12-3/TRBV12-4	TGTGCCAGCAGTTTCGTTCCAGGAGGGCTACGCGGGAGAACAGATACGCAGTATTTT	CASSFVPGGLRGRTDTQYF
NA	TRBJ1-1	NA	TRBV5-1	TGCGCCAGCAGCTTGGGACAAAGGGAATCCACTGAAGCTTTCTTT	CASSLGQRESTEAFF
TRBD2	TRBJ2-1	many	TRBV5-1	TGCGCCAGCAGCCCGGGACTAGCGGGAGGGCTCGTGTACAATGAGCAGTTCTTC	CASSPGLAGGLVYNEQFF
TRBD1	TRBJ1-5	NA	TRBV20-1	TGCAGTGGGGGACAGGACAATCATCCCCAGCATTTT	CSGGQDNHPQHF
NA	TRBJ1-4	many	TRBV20-1	TGCAGTGCCTCGCCCGGGGGCGAAGACGAAAAACTGTTTTTT	CSASPGGEDEKLFF
NA	TRBJ2-5	NA	TRBV11-3	TGTGCCAGCAGCTTAACCGTAAGTTGGAGACAAGAGACCCAGTACTTC	CASSLTVSWRQETQYF
TRBD2	TRBJ2-1	few	TRBV15	TGTGCCGCAGGGCCTAGCGGGAGGGCCAAGGTTGAGACCCAGTTCTTC	CAAGPSGRAKVETQFF
NA	TRBJ2-6	NA	TRBV20-1	TGCAGTGCTAGAGATCGGGTGGTTGGGGCCAACGTCCTGACTTTC	CSARDRVVGANVLTF
TRBD2	TRBJ2-1	many	TRBV28	TGTGCCAGCAGTTTAGGGACTAGCGCCCTCAATGAGCAGTTCTTC	CASSLGTSALNEQFF
TRBD1	TRBJ2-1	many	TRBV5-5	TGTGCCAGCAGCTTGCCGACAGGGGCATTCTACAATGAGCAGTTCTTC	CASSLPTGAFYNEQFF
TRBD2	TRBJ2-1	many	TRBV5-1	TGCGCCAGCAGCCCACGTCGGCTAGCGGGAGGGGTTTATGAGCAGTTCTTC	CASSPRRLAGGVYEQFF
TRBD2	TRBJ2-7	NA	TRBV3-1	TGTGCCAGCAGCCAAGGAGGGCTAGCGGGACCCTACGAGCAGTACTTC	CASSQGGLAGPYEQYF
NA	TRBJ1-2	few	TRBV24-1	TGTGCCACCAGTGTCCCGGGAAACGGCTACACCTTC	CATSVPGNGYTF
TRBD2	TRBJ2-3	NA	TRBV28	TGTGCCAGCAGAGAGAGGGGAGGGAGCACAGATACGCAGTATTTT	CASRERGGSTDTQYF
NA	TRBJ1-1	many	TRBV24-1	TGTGCCACCAGCGGGACACTGAACACTGAAGCTTTCTTT	CATSGTLNTEAFF
NA	TRBJ2-7	many	TRBV12-3/TRBV12-4	TGTGCCAGCAGTCCACCGACGCCGGAGGTCCCCTTTTACGAGCAGTACTTC	CASSPPTPEVPFYEQYF
TRBD2	TRBJ2-7	few	TRBV11-2	TGTGCCAGCAGCTACGGACTAGCCTTGAGTGACGAGCAGTACTTC	CASSYGLALSDEQYF
NA	TRBJ2-1	many	TRBV30	TGTGCCTGGAGTGGGGTGAATGAGCAGTTCTTC	CAWSGVNEQFF
NA	TRBJ2-5	NA	TRBV7-2	TGTGCCAGCAGCTTAAACAGCGGACACATAGAGACCCAGTACTTC	CASSLNSGHIETQYF
NA	TRBJ2-5	many	TRBV6-1	TGTGCCAGCAGTGAATTGGGGTACCAAGAGACCCAGTACTTC	CASSELGYQETQYF
NA	TRBJ2-7	many	TRBV20-1	TGCAGTGCTAGAGGCAGGGAACTCCACTACGAGCAGTACTTC	CSARGRELHYEQYF
NA	TRBJ2-5	many	TRBV7-3	TGTGCCAGCAGCTTATTCCAGGGGTCTCGGGAGACCCAGTACTTC	CASSLFQGSRETQYF
NA	TRBJ2-7	NA	TRBV29-1	TGCAGCGTTGGAGCGGCTACGGGACAAGGGTACGAGCAGTACTTC	CSVGAATGQGYEQYF
TRBD2	TRBJ2-1	many	TRBV10-1	TGCGCCAGCAGTGCTCGGACTAGCGGCAATGAGCAGTTCTTC	CASSARTSGNEQFF
NA	TRBJ1-1	few	TRBV29-1	TGCAGCGTCACCCAACACATAAGAGACAGGATCGGCACTGAAGCTTTCTTT	CSVTQHIRDRIGTEAFF
NA	TRBJ1-1	few	TRBV6-1	TGTGCCAGCAGACCCTGGGACGGGAAGAACACTGAAGCTTTCTTT	CASRPWDGKNTEAFF
TRBD1	TRBJ2-7	NA	TRBV28	TGTGCCAGCAGTTCCGGGACAGAACTCTACGAGCAGTACTTC	CASSSGTELYEQYF
TRBD1	TRBJ1-1	few	TRBV30	TGTGCCTGGAACTCAGGGGGCGAGACTGAAGCTTTCTTT	CAWNSGGETEAFF
TRBD2	TRBJ2-3	NA	TRBV4-2	TGTGCCAGCAGCCAAGATTCGGGACTAGCGGGACCCACAGATACGCAGTATTTT	CASSQDSGLAGPTDTQYF
NA	TRBJ1-5	few	TRBV7-8	TGTGCCAGCAGCTTAGCGCCCCACAGGCCCCAGCATTTT	CASSLAPHRPQHF
NA	TRBJ2-7	many	TRBV20-1	TGCAGTGCCCGGGGAGGAATGGGGAACTACGAGCAGTACTTC	CSARGGMGNYEQYF
TRBD1	TRBJ2-2	few	TRBV5-6	TGTGCCAGCAGCGTGAGGGGGCGTCGGAACACCGGGGAGCTGTTTTTT	CASSVRGRRNTGELFF
NA	TRBJ2-1	many	TRBV5-6	TGTGCCAGCAGCTTGTGGTGGCAGGCTAATGAGCAGTTCTTC	CASSLWWQANEQFF
TRBD1	TRBJ1-5	many	TRBV12-3/TRBV12-4	TGTGCCAGCAGTTTCTTATACAGGGGGGATTATAGCAATCAGCCCCAGCATTTT	CASSFLYRGDYSNQPQHF
NA	TRBJ1-1	many	TRBV12-3/TRBV12-4	TGTGCCAGCAGAGGACAACCGAACACTGAAGCTTTCTTT	CASRGQPNTEAFF
TRBD2	TRBJ2-1	NA	TRBV4-3	TGCGCCAGCAGTCTAAGTCCAGCGGGACACAATGAGCAGTTCTTC	CASSLSPAGHNEQFF
NA	TRBJ2-1	NA	TRBV7-8	TGTGCCAGCAGCTTAAGGGCGGGCTCCGGGGGGCATGAGCAGTTCTTC	CASSLRAGSGGHEQFF
TRBD1	TRBJ1-2	NA	TRBV10-3	TGTGCCATCAGCGCCGGGACAGCATTTTACTATGGCTACACCTTC	CAISAGTAFYYGYTF
NA	TRBJ2-1	many	TRBV20-1	TGCAGTGCCACGAAAATGCACAATGAGCAGTTCTTC	CSATKMHNEQFF
NA	TRBJ2-1	many	TRBV6-1	TGTGCCAGCAGTGAAGTCCGATGGGATGAGCAGTTCTTC	CASSEVRWDEQFF
NA	TRBJ2-1	many	TRBV11-2	TGTGCCAGCAGCTTAGCGGGGAGCACCTACAATGAGCAGTTCTTC	CASSLAGSTYNEQFF
NA	TRBJ1-5	NA	TRBV20-1	TGCAGTGCTTCTGCCCCGGCTGGGGGAATCAGCAATCAGCCCCAGCATTTT	CSASAPAGGISNQPQHF
NA	TRBJ2-1	many	TRBV12-3/TRBV12-4	TGTGCCAGCAGCCCCCCGGTAGGGGCAGGCTACAATGAGCAGTTCTTC	CASSPPVGAGYNEQFF
TRBD1	TRBJ2-1	many	TRBV12-3/TRBV12-4	TGTGCCAGCAGACGGACAGGGGGACCTAATGAGCAGTTCTTC	CASRRTGGPNEQFF
NA	TRBJ1-3	NA	TRBV11-2	TGTGCCAGCAGCTTAGATTGGTCGGGAAACACCATATATTTT	CASSLDWSGNTIYF
NA	TRBJ1-1	many	TRBV7-9	TGTGCCAGCAGCCCAGCTCGGGCTGAAGCTTTCTTT	CASSPARAEAFF
NA	TRBJ2-5	many	TRBV25-1	TGTGCCAGCAGCGCCGGACTTTTCCAAGAGACCCAGTACTTC	CASSAGLFQETQYF
NA	TRBJ2-5	many	TRBV6-5	TGTGCCAGCAGTTACGATGGGGGGCTCAAAGAGACCCAGTACTTC	CASSYDGGLKETQYF
TRBD2	TRBJ2-3	NA	TRBV20-1	TGCAGTGCTAGAATAGCGGGAGGGGGCACAGATACGCAGTATTTT	CSARIAGGGTDTQYF
NA	TRBJ2-1	few	TRBV14	TGTGCCAGCAGCCAAGTGGTGCGGAGGGGAGGTTATGAGCAGTTCTTC	CASSQVVRRGGYEQFF
NA	TRBJ2-7	many	TRBV9	TGTGCCAGCAGCCCACTCTACGAGCAGTACTTC	CASSPLYEQYF
NA	TRBJ2-5	many	TRBV5-1	TGCGCCAGCAGCCTAGAGGCGGGCCAAGAGACCCAGTACTTC	CASSLEAGQETQYF
TRBD2	TRBJ2-7	few	TRBV7-8	TGTGCCAGCAGCTTAGCGGGGACGAGCGGGAGACGCATCGGGTACGAGCAGTACTTC	CASSLAGTSGRRIGYEQYF
NA	TRBJ1-5	NA	TRBV30	TGTGCCTGGAGTGTACTCTCGGCGAATCAGCCCCAGCATTTT	CAWSVLSANQPQHF
NA	TRBJ1-3	many	TRBV5-5	TGTGCCAGCAGCTTGGAGCCCCACAGTTATCACGGAAACACCATATATTTT	CASSLEPHSYHGNTIYF